This section outlines one T cell receptor beta chain sequence together with its context. The antigen is undetermined. This sample was included in a study of blood T cells in healthy people across ages. Study outcomes and limitations: PBMCs were not sorted, which prevented a conclusive comparison of naive versus antigen-experienced cells. Investigators viewed diversity estimates from one million T cells as underestimates, the study reported. The CMV status of each donor remained undetermined, and this could have confounded shifts in expanded clonotypes.

Germline V gives CDR1 SGHDT, CDR2 YYEEEE. The ends were cut back, 0 bases at V and 2 bases at J, with 12 bases in the middle. This CDR3 has 16 residues. Combining a sample-barcoded 5' primer with a J-beta primer mix, a second PCR ran for roughly 6 to 12 cycles. TCRdb passed the 5' RACE reads through MiXCR, listing each CDR3 protein once. Among approximately 1.5 million distinct CDR3 sequences listed, approximately 32% were seen once. The sample was blood. V and J are TRBV5-6 and TRBJ2-4; D may be TRBD2 (5 bases). The receptor was isolated from a woman in her 30s in good health. In DNA form, the CDR3 reads TGTGCCAGCAGCTTGGCGGGTTTCGGGACCAAAAACATTCAGTACTTC. As protein: CASSLAGFGTKNIQYF.